This T cell receptor beta chain was recovered during a study of T cell responses to AZD1222 COVID-19 vaccine. Overall study findings and caveats: Recipients of two AZD1222 doses showed rising Spike-specific TCR breadth and depth.

Worth noting for this clone: The antigen is unknown.

Produced via immunoSEQ multiplex PCR; TCRdb's table is partial and in-frame only. Of about 150,000 clones detected, about 92% appear once; the ten largest clones hold more than 8.5%. V was clipped by 1 base and J by 4 bases, with 7 bases between them. Germline V gene data show CDR1 as LGHDT and CDR2 as YNNKEL (reference sequence). The CDR3 is 13 amino acids. The chain combines TRBV3-1 (or the pseudogene TRBV3-2) with TRBJ2-5; D not certain. The TCR sequence derives from an adult in good health. The source was peripheral blood, collected on day 0 of AZD1222 vaccination. CDR3 nucleotides: TGTGCCAGCAGCCAAGTAAGCGTAGAGACCCAGTACTTC. It codes for CASSQVSVETQYF.